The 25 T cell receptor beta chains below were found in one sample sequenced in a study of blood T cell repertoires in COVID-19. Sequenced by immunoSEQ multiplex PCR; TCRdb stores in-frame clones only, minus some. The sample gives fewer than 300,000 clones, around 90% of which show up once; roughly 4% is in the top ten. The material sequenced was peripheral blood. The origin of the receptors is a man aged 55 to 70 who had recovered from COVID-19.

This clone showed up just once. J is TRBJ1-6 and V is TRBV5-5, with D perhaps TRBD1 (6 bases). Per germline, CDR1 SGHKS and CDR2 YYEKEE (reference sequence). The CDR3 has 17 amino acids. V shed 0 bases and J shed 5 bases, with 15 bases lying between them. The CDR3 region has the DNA TGTGCCAGCAGCTTGGTAGGGCAGGGGTTCAATAATTCACCCCTCCACTTT. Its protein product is CASSLVGQGFNNSPLHF.

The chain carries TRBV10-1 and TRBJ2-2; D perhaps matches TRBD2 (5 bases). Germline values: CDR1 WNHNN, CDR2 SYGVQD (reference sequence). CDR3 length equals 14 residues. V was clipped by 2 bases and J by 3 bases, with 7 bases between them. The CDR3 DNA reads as TGCGCCAGCAGTGAGGGACTGGACACCGGGGAGCTGTTTTTT. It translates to CASSEGLDTGELFF.

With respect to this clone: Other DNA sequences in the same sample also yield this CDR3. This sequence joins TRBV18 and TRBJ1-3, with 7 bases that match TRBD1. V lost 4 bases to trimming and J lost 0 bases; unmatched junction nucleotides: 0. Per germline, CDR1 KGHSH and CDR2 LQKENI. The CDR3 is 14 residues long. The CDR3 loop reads CASSRDSSGNTIYF. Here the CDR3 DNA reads TGTGCCAGCTCACGGGACAGCTCTGGAAACACCATATATTTT.

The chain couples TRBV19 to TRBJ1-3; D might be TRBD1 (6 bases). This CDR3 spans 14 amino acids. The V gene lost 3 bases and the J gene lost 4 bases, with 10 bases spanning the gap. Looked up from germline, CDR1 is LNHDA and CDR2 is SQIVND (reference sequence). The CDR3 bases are TGTGCCAGTAGTATCGGGGGGCAAGGAAACACCATATATTTT. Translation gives CASSIGGQGNTIYF.

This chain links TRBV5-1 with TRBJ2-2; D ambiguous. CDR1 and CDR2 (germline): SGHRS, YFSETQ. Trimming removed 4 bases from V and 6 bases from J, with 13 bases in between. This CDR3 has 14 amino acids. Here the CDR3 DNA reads TGCGCCAGCAGCATGGAAGCCATACCCGGGGAGCTGTTTTTT. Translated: CASSMEAIPGELFF.

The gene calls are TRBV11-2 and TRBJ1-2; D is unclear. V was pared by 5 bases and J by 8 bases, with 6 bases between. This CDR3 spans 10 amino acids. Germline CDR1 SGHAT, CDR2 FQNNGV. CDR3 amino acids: CASSPVGYTF. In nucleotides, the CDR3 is TGTGCCAGCAGCCCTGTCGGCTACACCTTC. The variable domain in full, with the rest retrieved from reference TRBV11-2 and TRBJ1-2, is EAGVAQSPRYKIIEKRQSVAFWCNPISGHATLYWYQQILGQGPKLLIQFQNNGVVDDSQLPKDRFSAERLKGVDSTLKIQPAKLEDSAVYLCASSPVGYTFGSGTRLTVV.

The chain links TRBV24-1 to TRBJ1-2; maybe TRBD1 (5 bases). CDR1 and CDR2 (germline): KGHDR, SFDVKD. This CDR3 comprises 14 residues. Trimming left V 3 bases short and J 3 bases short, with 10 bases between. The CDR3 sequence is CATSDGAFDYGYTF. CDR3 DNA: TGTGCCACCAGTGATGGGGCATTCGACTATGGCTACACCTTC.

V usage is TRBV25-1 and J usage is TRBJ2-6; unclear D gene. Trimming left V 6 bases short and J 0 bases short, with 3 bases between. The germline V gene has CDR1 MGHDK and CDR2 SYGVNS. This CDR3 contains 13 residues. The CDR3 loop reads CASSFSGANVLTF. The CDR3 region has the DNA TGTGCCAGCAGCTTCTCTGGGGCCAACGTCCTGACTTTC.

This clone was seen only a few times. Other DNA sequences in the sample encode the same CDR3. The CDR3 region has the DNA TGTGCCAGCAGTCTAGCGGGGGGCCACAATGAGCAGTTCTTC. It encodes CASSLAGGHNEQFF. The chain uses TRBV7-9 and TRBJ2-1; 11 nucleotides align to TRBD2. Germline trimming cut 6 bases from V and 5 bases from J; bases unmatched to any gene: 3. This CDR3 is 14 amino acids long. Germline V gene sequence: CDR1 SEHNR, CDR2 FQNEAQ (reference sequence).

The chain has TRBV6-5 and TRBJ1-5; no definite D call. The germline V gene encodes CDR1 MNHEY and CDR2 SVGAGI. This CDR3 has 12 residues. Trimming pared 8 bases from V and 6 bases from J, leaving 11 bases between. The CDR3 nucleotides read TGTGCCAGCTACGTCCCGGGTCAGCCCCAGCATTTT. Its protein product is CASYVPGQPQHF.

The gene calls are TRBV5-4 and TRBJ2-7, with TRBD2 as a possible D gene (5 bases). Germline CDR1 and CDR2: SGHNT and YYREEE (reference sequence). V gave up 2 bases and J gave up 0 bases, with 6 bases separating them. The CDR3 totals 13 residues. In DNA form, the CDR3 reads TGTGCCAGCAGCTTCGACTACTCCTACGAGCAGTACTTC. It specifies CASSFDYSYEQYF.

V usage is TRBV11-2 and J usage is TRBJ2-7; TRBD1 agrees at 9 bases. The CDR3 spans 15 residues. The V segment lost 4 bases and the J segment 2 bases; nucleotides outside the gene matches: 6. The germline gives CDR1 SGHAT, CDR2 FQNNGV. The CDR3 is CASSSGTGLTYEQYF. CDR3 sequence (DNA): TGTGCCAGCAGCTCCGGGACAGGGCTCACCTACGAGCAGTACTTC.

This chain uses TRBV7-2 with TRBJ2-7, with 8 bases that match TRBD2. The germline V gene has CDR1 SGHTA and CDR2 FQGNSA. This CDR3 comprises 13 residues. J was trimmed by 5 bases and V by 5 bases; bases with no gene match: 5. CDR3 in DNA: TGTGCCAGCAGCCGACTAGCGACGCACGAGCAGTACTTC. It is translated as CASSRLATHEQYF.

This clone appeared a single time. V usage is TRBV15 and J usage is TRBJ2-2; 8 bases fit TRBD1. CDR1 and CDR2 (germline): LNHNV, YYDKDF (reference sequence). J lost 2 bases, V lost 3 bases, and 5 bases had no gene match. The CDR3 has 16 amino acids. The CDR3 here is CATSRTGAPNTGELFF. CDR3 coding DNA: TGTGCCACCAGCAGGACAGGGGCACCTAACACCGGGGAGCTGTTTTTT.

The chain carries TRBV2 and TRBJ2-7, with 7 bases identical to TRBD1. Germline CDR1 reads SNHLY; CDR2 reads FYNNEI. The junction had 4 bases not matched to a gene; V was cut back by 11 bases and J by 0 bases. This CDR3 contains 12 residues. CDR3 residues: CAGRDSSYEQYF. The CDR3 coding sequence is TGTGCCGGCCGGGACAGCTCCTACGAGCAGTACTTC.

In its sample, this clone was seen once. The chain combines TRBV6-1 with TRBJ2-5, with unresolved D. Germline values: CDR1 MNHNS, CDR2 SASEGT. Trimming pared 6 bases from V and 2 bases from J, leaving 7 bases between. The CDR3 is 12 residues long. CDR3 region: CASSSGQETQYF. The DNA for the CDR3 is TGTGCCAGCAGCTCCGGGCAAGAGACCCAGTACTTC.

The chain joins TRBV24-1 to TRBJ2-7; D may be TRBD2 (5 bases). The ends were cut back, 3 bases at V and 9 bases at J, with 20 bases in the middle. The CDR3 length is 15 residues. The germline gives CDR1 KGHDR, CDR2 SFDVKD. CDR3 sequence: CATSDPRAPTGGQYF. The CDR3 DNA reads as TGTGCCACCAGTGATCCACGCGCCCCGACCGGAGGGCAGTACTTC.

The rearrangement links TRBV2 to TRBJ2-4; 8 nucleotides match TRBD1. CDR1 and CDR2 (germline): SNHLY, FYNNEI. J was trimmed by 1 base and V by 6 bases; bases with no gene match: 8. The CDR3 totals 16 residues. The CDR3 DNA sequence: TGTGCCAGCAGACAGACAGGGGTTGGGGCCAAAAACATTCAGTACTTC. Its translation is CASRQTGVGAKNIQYF.

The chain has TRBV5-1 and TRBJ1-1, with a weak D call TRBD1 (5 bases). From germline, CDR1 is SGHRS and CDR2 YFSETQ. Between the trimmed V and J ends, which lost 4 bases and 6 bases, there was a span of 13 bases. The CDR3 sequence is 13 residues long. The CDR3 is CASSIDSRAEAFF. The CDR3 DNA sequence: TGCGCCAGCAGCATTGACAGTCGAGCTGAAGCTTTCTTT.

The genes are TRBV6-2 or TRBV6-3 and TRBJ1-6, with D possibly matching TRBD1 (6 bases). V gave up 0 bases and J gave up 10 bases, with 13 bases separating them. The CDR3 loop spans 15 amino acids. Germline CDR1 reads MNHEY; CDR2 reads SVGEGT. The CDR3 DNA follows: TGTGCCAGCAGTTACTCGACAGGAGAGGGGTCACCCCTCCACTTT. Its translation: CASSYSTGEGSPLHF.

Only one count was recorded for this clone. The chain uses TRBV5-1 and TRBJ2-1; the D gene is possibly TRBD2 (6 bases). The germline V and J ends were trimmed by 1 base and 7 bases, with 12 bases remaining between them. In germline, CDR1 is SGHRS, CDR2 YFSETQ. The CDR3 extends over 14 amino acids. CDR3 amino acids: CASSLMGGENEQFF. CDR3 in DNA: TGCGCCAGCAGCTTGATGGGCGGGGAGAATGAGCAGTTCTTC.

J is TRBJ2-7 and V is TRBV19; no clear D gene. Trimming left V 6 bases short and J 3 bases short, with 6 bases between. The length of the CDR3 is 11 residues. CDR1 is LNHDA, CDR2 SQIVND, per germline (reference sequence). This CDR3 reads CASSHNYEQYF. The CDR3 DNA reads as TGTGCCAGTAGCCACAACTACGAGCAGTACTTC.

The CDR3 loop is CASKELTPGGLYEQYF. CDR3 nucleotides: TGTGCCAGCAAAGAACTAACACCGGGGGGCCTCTACGAGCAGTACTTC. V is TRBV7-6 and J is TRBJ2-7; the D gene is possibly TRBD2 (7 bases). CDR3 length: 16 residues. Germline lookup yields CDR1 SGHVS and CDR2 FNYEAQ. V gave up 7 bases and J gave up 3 bases, with 22 bases separating them.

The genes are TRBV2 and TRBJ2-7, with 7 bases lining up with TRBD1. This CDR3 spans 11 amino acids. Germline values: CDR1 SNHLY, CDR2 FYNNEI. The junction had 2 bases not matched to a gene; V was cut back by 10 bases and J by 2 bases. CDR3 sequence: CANQGAYEQYF. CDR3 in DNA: TGTGCCAACCAGGGGGCCTACGAGCAGTACTTC.

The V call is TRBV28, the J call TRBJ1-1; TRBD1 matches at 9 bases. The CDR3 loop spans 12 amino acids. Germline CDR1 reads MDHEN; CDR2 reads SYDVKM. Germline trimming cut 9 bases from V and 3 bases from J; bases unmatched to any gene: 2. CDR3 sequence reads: CASWTGDTEAFF. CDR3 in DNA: TGTGCCAGTTGGACAGGGGACACTGAAGCTTTCTTT.